The 26 T cell receptor beta chains below were found in one sample sequenced in a study of blood T cell repertoires in COVID-19. Libraries were prepared by immunoSEQ multiplex PCR; TCRdb keeps only in-frame clonotypes and omits some of them. Of over 150,000 clones in the sample, almost 85% were seen once. Material for sequencing was peripheral blood. The receptor set was obtained from a woman older than 75 with COVID-19, enrolled during active disease.

V is TRBV7-3 and J is TRBJ1-6; 7 positions match TRBD1. The junction had 6 bases not matched to a gene; V was cut back by 4 bases and J by 0 bases. The CDR3 is 17 residues long. Germline assignment: CDR1 SGHTA and CDR2 FQGTGA. The CDR3 sequence: CASSWTGASSYNSPLHF. CDR3 in DNA: TGTGCCAGCAGCTGGACAGGCGCTAGCTCCTATAATTCACCCCTCCACTTT.

This sequence joins TRBV5-6 and TRBJ2-3, with 9 bases aligning to TRBD2. Germline CDR1 is SGHDT and CDR2 is YYEEEE. The CDR3 has 16 residues. V was pared by 4 bases and J by 1 base, with 7 bases of the junction left unmatched. The CDR3 sequence: CASSVTSGRGTDTQYF. The DNA for the CDR3 is TGTGCCAGCAGCGTGACTAGCGGTCGGGGCACAGATACGCAGTATTTT.

V and J are TRBV9 and TRBJ2-5, with TRBD2 matching over 8 bases. The germline CDR1 and CDR2 sequences are SGDLS and YYNGEE. CDR3 size: 15 residues. J gave up 2 bases and V 1 base, and 4 bases lay outside the gene matches. The CDR3 sequence is CASSVPAGEQETQYF. CDR3 sequence (DNA): TGTGCCAGCAGCGTACCAGCGGGAGAACAAGAGACCCAGTACTTC.

This chain connects TRBV4-3 to TRBJ2-2; 9 nucleotides agree with TRBD1. Trimming took 2 bases from V and 7 from J; bases not matched to a gene: 8. Looked up from germline, CDR1 is LGHNA and CDR2 is YSLEER. The CDR3 length is 16 residues. CDR3 bases: TGCGCCAGCAGCCAATATAGGGGACAGGGTTTCGGGGAGCTGTTTTTT. Its protein product is CASSQYRGQGFGELFF.

The chain joins TRBV30 to TRBJ1-2, with D unresolved. Germline CDR1 reads GTSNPN; CDR2 reads SVGIG (reference sequence). The length of the CDR3 is 15 residues. Between the trimmed V and J ends, which lost 1 base and 6 bases, there was a span of 18 bases. CDR3 amino acids: CAWSGEGLSPHGYTF. CDR3 in DNA: TGTGCCTGGAGTGGAGAGGGCCTCTCCCCCCATGGCTACACCTTC.

The genes are TRBV10-3 and TRBJ1-1, with a possible D match to TRBD1 (5 bases). Trimming cost V 11 bases and J 7 bases, with 20 bases left between them. Germline V lookup: CDR1 ENHRY, CDR2 SYGVKD. The length of the CDR3 is 13 residues. CDR3 nucleotides: TGTGCCGCCCGGGCCATCCCGGGGGGTGAAGCTTTCTTT. The encoded protein is CAARAIPGGEAFF.

The chain is built from TRBV19 and TRBJ1-5, with D unclear. V was trimmed by 5 bases and J by 9 bases, leaving 11 bases between them. Germline V lookup: CDR1 LNHDA, CDR2 SQIVND (reference sequence). The CDR3 spans 12 residues. The CDR3: CASSQVGGPQHF. DNA of the CDR3: TGTGCCAGTAGTCAGGTTGGTGGGCCCCAGCATTTT.

This chain connects TRBV27 to TRBJ1-6, with 8 bases matching TRBD1. Germline V gives CDR1 MNHEY, CDR2 SMNVEV (reference sequence). The CDR3 is made up of 13 amino acids. V trimming: 6 bases; J trimming: 8 bases; junction bases outside the gene matches: 3. In DNA form, the CDR3 reads TGTGCCAGCAGCAGGGGGCCGGATTCACCCCTCCACTTT. Amino acid sequence: CASSRGPDSPLHF.

The gene calls are TRBV7-8 and TRBJ1-1, with D possibly being TRBD1 (6 bases). Germline values: CDR1 SGHVS, CDR2 FQNEAQ. CDR3 length: 15 amino acids. Trimming took off 5 bases at V and 0 bases at J, with 13 bases between the two ends. The CDR3: CASSHRQGLNTEAFF. CDR3 in DNA: TGTGCCAGCAGCCACCGCCAGGGGTTGAACACTGAAGCTTTCTTT.

This clone came up a few times. The J gene is TRBJ2-7, the V gene TRBV19; no clear D gene. This CDR3 region has 13 residues. Trimming pared 4 bases from V and 2 bases from J, leaving 9 bases between. The germline V gene has CDR1 LNHDA and CDR2 SQIVND (reference sequence). This chain's CDR3 is CASSRASAYEQYF. The CDR3 DNA follows: TGTGCCAGTAGTAGGGCATCCGCCTACGAGCAGTACTTC. The full variable domain, in which reference TRBV19 and TRBJ2-7 provide the parts outside the CDR3, is DGGITQSPKYLFRKEGQNVTLSCEQNLNHDAMYWYRQDPGQGLRLIYYSQIVNDFQKGDIAEGYSVSREKKESFPLTVTSAQKNPTAFYLCASSRASAYEQYFGPGTRLTVT.

This chain uses TRBV7-9 with TRBJ2-5; 7 bases align to TRBD1. This CDR3 is built from 16 residues. V was clipped by 6 bases and J by 4 bases; unmatched bases: 14. Germline loops: CDR1 SEHNR, CDR2 FQNEAQ (reference sequence). In DNA, the CDR3 is TGTGCCAGCAGAACCCGACGACAGGGAATCCCAGAGACCCAGTACTTC. This encodes CASRTRRQGIPETQYF. Full variable domain (remainder filled in from reference TRBV7-9 and TRBJ2-5): DTGVSQNPRHKITKRGQNVTFRCDPISEHNRLYWYRQTLGQGPEFLTYFQNEAQLEKSRLLSDRFSAERPKGSFSTLEIQRTEQGDSAMYLCASRTRRQGIPETQYFGPGTRLLVL.

In nucleotides, the CDR3 is TGTGCCAGCAGTGAAGAGGCCAGGGGGCCAGATACGCAGTATTTT. Protein product: CASSEEARGPDTQYF. The V call is TRBV2, the J call TRBJ2-3, with TRBD1 matching over 8 bases. Germline V gene sequence: CDR1 SNHLY, CDR2 FYNNEI. V lost 1 base, J lost 4 bases, and 4 bases stayed unmatched. The CDR3 spans 15 residues.

The genes are TRBV3-1 (or the pseudogene TRBV3-2) and TRBJ1-3; 9 bases fit TRBD1. V dropped 5 bases and J dropped 2; count of bases not matched to a gene: 4. CDR1 LGHDT and CDR2 YNNKEL come from the germline V gene (reference sequence). The CDR3 consists of 15 residues. The CDR3 sequence: CASSYGQGTGNTIYF. Written as DNA, the CDR3 is TGTGCCAGCAGCTACGGACAGGGGACTGGAAACACCATATATTTT.

This clone was found a few times. V and J are TRBV5-1 and TRBJ1-1; D remains ambiguous. Trimming took 2 bases from V and 1 from J, leaving 6 bases between them. There are 13 residues in the CDR3. The germline CDR1 and CDR2 sequences are SGHRS and YFSETQ. In nucleotides, the CDR3 is TGCGCCAGCAGCTTCTCCCCGAACACTGAAGCTTTCTTT. Protein sequence: CASSFSPNTEAFF.

CDR3 sequence (DNA): TGTGCCAGTAGCGGGGGACAGATCCGCTATGGCTACACCTTC. Encoded protein: CASSGGQIRYGYTF. The chain is built from TRBV19 and TRBJ1-2, with TRBD1 matching over 7 bases. The CDR3 totals 14 residues. With 6 bases clipped from V and 4 bases from J, the junction kept 8 bases outside the gene matches. Germline V gene sequence: CDR1 LNHDA, CDR2 SQIVND (reference sequence).

The chain joins TRBV7-2 to TRBJ1-5; 7 bases fit TRBD1. CDR1 is SGHTA and CDR2 is FQGNSA in the germline V gene. This CDR3 comprises 14 residues. With 2 bases clipped from V and 6 bases from J, the junction kept 4 bases outside the gene matches. CDR3 DNA: TGTGCCAGCAGCTTACGAGGGGGCGGTCAGCCCCAGCATTTT. Its translation: CASSLRGGGQPQHF.

The chain joins TRBV7-9 to TRBJ2-1, with 7 nucleotides matching TRBD2. Losses at the gene ends were 1 base for V and 10 bases for J; bases not matched to a gene: 10. The V gene's germline CDR1 is SEHNR and CDR2 FQNEAQ (reference sequence). The CDR3 length is 15 residues. CDR3 coding DNA: TGTGCCAGCAGCTTAGAACTAGCGCCCCTTAGGGAGCAGTTCTTC. Protein product: CASSLELAPLREQFF.

The chain uses TRBV5-1 and TRBJ1-1, with D unclear. V lost 0 bases to trimming and J lost 1 base, with 10 bases between them. The CDR3 has 15 residues. Germline lookup yields CDR1 SGHRS and CDR2 YFSETQ. As DNA, the CDR3 is TGCGCCAGCAGCTTGGCCTCCTCCGGGAACACTGAAGCTTTCTTT. Its protein product is CASSLASSGNTEAFF.

V and J are TRBV5-1 and TRBJ2-5; 12 positions agree with TRBD2. Unmatched junction bases numbered 2, after V lost 4 bases and J lost 1 base. Germline CDR1 and CDR2: SGHRS and YFSETQ. This CDR3 is 15 amino acids long. CDR3 region: CASSGLAGPQETQYF. Written as DNA, the CDR3 is TGCGCCAGCAGCGGACTAGCGGGGCCCCAAGAGACCCAGTACTTC.

The chain recombines TRBV5-1 with TRBJ2-3; 9 positions match TRBD1. Trimming removed 4 bases from V and 4 bases from J; junction bases left unmatched: 4. Per germline, CDR1 SGHRS and CDR2 YFSETQ. The CDR3 is 14 amino acids. The CDR3 loop is CASSPTGGADTQYF. In DNA, the CDR3 is TGCGCCAGCAGCCCAACAGGGGGCGCAGATACGCAGTATTTT.

The chain carries TRBV5-4 and TRBJ1-2; the D gene is possibly TRBD1 (5 bases). CDR1 and CDR2 from the germline V gene are SGHNT and YYREEE (reference sequence). The CDR3 totals 13 residues. V was trimmed by 0 bases and J by 6 bases, leaving 9 bases between them. The DNA for the CDR3 is TGTGCCAGCAGCTTGGTGGGGGGGGATGGCTACACCTTC. Translated: CASSLVGGDGYTF.

The genes are TRBV7-8 and TRBJ2-3; no reliable D call. Germline V gene lookup returns CDR1 SGHVS and CDR2 FQNEAQ. The CDR3 consists of 13 residues. Deletions cut 0 bases from V and 6 bases from J, with 7 bases between. The CDR3 coding sequence is TGTGCCAGCAGCTTAGCTTCGCGGGATACGCAGTATTTT. Residues: CASSLASRDTQYF.

This clone has a single count. The V gene is TRBV7-8, the J gene TRBJ2-4, with a possible D match to TRBD2 (7 bases). Trimming took off 4 bases at V and 0 bases at J, with 13 bases between the two ends. Germline CDR1 is SGHVS and CDR2 is FQNEAQ. CDR3 length equals 16 residues. DNA for the CDR3: TGTGCCAGCAGCTCTGCGGGGGCACTAGCCAAAAACATTCAGTACTTC. This sequence encodes CASSSAGALAKNIQYF.

The J gene is TRBJ1-1, the V gene TRBV3-1 (or the pseudogene TRBV3-2), with 7 bases matching TRBD1. Germline CDR1 reads LGHDT; CDR2 reads YNNKEL (reference sequence). J gave up 0 bases and V 2 bases, and 6 bases lay outside the gene matches. The CDR3 extends over 16 amino acids. This CDR3 is CASSQPLTGLNTEAFF. DNA for the CDR3: TGTGCCAGCAGCCAACCCCTGACAGGGTTGAACACTGAAGCTTTCTTT.

The chain combines TRBV19 with TRBJ1-4, with TRBD1 matching 9 bases. V trimming: 3 bases; J trimming: 0 bases; junction bases outside the gene matches: 5. CDR3 size: 17 residues. Germline CDR1 is LNHDA and CDR2 is SQIVND (reference sequence). The CDR3 loop is CASSIDRGSATNEKLFF. The CDR3 region has the DNA TGTGCCAGTAGTATCGACAGGGGGTCTGCAACTAATGAAAAACTGTTTTTT.

The gene calls are TRBV6-5 and TRBJ2-7, with 7 nucleotides matching TRBD2. The V and J ends lost 2 bases and 2 bases, in that order; junction bases with no gene match: 6. Germline loops: CDR1 MNHEY, CDR2 SVGAGI. The CDR3 consists of 15 residues. CDR3 in amino acids: CASSYGGGRTYEQYF. In DNA form, the CDR3 reads TGTGCCAGCAGTTACGGCGGGGGACGGACCTACGAGCAGTACTTC.